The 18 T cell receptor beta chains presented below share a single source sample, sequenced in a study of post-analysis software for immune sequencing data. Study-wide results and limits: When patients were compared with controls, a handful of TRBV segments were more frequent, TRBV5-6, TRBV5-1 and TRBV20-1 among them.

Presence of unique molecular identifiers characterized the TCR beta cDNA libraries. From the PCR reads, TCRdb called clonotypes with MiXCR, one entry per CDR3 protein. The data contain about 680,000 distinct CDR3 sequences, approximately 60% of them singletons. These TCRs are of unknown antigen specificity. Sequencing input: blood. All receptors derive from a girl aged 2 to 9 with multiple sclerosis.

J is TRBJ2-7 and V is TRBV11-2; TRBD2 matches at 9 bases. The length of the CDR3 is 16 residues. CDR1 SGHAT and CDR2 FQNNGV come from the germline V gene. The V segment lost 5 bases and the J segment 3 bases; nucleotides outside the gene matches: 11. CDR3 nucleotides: TGTGCCAGCAGCAGGGTAGCGGGAGCAATAAACTACGAGCAGTACTTC. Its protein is CASSRVAGAINYEQYF.

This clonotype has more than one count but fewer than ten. The chain's CDR3 is CASSQVVGTAGANVLTF. CDR3 nucleotides: TGTGCCAGCAGCCAAGTGGTAGGGACCGCTGGGGCCAACGTCCTGACTTTC. The rearrangement uses TRBV3-1 and TRBJ2-6; D assignment may be TRBD1 or TRBD2 (5 bases each). V was trimmed by 1 base and J by 2 bases, leaving 12 bases between them. Germline V gives CDR1 LGHDT, CDR2 YNNKEL (reference sequence). The CDR3 has 17 residues.

CDR3 sequence: CSVFRIDQETQYF. The DNA for the CDR3 is TGCAGCGTTTTCAGGATAGACCAAGAGACCCAGTACTTC. The J gene is TRBJ2-5, the V gene TRBV29-1; D remains unclear. The germline CDR1 and CDR2 sequences are SQVTM and ANQGSEA. CDR3 length: 13 residues. V lost 5 bases, J lost 0 bases, and 10 bases lay in between.

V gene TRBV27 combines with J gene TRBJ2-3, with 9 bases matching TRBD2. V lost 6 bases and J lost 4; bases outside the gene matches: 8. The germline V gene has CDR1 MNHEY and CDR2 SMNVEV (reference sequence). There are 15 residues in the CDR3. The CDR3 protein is CASRPSSGVADTQYF. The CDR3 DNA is TGTGCCAGCAGGCCATCTAGCGGGGTGGCAGATACGCAGTATTTT.

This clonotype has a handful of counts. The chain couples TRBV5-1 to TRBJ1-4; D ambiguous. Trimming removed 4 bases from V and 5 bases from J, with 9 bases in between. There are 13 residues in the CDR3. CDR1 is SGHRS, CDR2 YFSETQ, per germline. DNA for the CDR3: TGCGCCAGCAGCGTACAGACGAATGAAAAACTGTTTTTT. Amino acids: CASSVQTNEKLFF.

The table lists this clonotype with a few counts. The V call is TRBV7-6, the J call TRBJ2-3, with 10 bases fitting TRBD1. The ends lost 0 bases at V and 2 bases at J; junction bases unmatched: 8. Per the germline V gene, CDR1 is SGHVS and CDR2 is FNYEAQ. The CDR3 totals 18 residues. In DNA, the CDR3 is TGTGCCAGCAGCTTAGCGGCAGTTGGGACAGGGGTCACAGATACGCAGTATTTT. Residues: CASSLAAVGTGVTDTQYF.

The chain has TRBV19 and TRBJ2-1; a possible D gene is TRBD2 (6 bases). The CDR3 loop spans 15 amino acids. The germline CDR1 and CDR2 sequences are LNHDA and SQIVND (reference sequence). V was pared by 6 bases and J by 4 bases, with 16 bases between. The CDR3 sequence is CASRITTSTYNEQFF. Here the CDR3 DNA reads TGTGCCAGTAGGATAACGACTAGTACGTACAATGAGCAGTTCTTC.

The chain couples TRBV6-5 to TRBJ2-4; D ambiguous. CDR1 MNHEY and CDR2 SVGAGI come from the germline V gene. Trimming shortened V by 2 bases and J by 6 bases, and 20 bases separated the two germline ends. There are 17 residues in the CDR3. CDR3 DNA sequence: TGTGCCAGCAGTTACGGGCACACCCTGGGCGGAGCAAACATTCAGTACTTC. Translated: CASSYGHTLGGANIQYF.

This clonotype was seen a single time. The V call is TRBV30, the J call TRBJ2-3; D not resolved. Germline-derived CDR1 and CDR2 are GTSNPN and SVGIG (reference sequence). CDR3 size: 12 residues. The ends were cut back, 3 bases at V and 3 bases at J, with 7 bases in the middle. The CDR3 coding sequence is TGTGCCTGGAGCACGGCGACAGATACGCAGTATTTT. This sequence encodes CAWSTATDTQYF.

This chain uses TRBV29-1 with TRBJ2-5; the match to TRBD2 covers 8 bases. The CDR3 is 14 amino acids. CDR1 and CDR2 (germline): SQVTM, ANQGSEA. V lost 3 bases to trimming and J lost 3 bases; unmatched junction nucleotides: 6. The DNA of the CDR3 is TGCAGCGTTGATGGAGTAGCGGGGAAAGAGACCCAGTACTTC. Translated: CSVDGVAGKETQYF.

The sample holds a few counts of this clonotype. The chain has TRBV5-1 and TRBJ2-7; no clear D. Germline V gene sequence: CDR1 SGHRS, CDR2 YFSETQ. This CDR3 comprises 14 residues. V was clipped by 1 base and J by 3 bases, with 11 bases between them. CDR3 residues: CASSLKGSVYEQYF. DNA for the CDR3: TGCGCCAGCAGCTTGAAAGGTTCTGTCTACGAGCAGTACTTC.

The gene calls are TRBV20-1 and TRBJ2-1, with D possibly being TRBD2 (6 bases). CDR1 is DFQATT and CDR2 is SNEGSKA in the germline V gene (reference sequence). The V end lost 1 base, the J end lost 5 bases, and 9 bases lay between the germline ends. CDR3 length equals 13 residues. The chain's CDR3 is CSARVRGDNEQFF. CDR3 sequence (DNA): TGCAGTGCTAGAGTTCGCGGGGACAATGAGCAGTTCTTC.

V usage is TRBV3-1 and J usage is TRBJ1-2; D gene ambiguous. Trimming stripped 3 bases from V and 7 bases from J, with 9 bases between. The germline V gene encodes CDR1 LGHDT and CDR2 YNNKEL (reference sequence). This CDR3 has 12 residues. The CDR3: CASSHHVGGYTF. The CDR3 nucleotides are TGTGCCAGCAGCCACCACGTTGGTGGCTACACCTTC. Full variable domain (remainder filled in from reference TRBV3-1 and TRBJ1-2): DTAVSQTPKYLVTQMGNDKSIKCEQNLGHDTMYWYKQDSKKFLKIMFSYNNKELIINETVPNRFSPKSPDKAHLNLHINSLELGDSAVYFCASSHHVGGYTFGSGTRLTVV.

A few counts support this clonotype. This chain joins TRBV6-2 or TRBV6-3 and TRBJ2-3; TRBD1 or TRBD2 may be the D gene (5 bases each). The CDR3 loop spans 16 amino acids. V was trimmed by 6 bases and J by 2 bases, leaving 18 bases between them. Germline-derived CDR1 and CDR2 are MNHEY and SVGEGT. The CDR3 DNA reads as TGTGCCAGCAGCCGGAGGAGAGGGGAAAACACAGATACGCAGTATTTT. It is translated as CASSRRRGENTDTQYF.

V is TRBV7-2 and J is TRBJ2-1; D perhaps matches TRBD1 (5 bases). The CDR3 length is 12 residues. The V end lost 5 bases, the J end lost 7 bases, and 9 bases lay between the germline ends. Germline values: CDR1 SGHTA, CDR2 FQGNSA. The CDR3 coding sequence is TGTGCCAGCAGCACGCAGGGAAATGAGCAGTTCTTC. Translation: CASSTQGNEQFF.

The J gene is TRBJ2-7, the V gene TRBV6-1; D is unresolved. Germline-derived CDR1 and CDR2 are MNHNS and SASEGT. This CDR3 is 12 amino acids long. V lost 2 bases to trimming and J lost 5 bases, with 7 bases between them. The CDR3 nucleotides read TGTGCCAGCAGTGAAATCCGGCACGAGCAGTACTTC. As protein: CASSEIRHEQYF.

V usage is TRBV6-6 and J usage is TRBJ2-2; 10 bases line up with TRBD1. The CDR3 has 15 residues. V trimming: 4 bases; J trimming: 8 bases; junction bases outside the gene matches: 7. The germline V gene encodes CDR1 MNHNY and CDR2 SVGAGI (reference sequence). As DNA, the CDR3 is TGTGCCAGCAGTTTCCGGGACAGGGGCTTTGGGGAGCTGTTTTTT. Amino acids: CASSFRDRGFGELFF.

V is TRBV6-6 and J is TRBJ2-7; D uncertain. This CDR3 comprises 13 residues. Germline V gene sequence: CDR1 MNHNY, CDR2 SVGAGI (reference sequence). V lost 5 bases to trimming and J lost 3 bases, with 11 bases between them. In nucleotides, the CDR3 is TGTGCCAGCAGTCCGACCTCCTACTACGAGCAGTACTTC. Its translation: CASSPTSYYEQYF.